These 8 T cell receptor beta chains originate from one sample sequenced in a study of T cell responses to AZD1222 COVID-19 vaccine. Assay used: immunoSEQ multiplex PCR; TCRdb lists only in-frame clones, some missing. The sample shows 120,000 to 150,000 clones, around 91% of them seen only once. Sample: peripheral blood, taken on day 0 of AZD1222 vaccination. The origin of the receptors is an adult in good health.

This clone has only one observation. The chain uses TRBV27 and TRBJ2-1; D call uncertain. Germline CDR1 and CDR2: MNHEY and SMNVEV (reference sequence). The ends were cut back, 3 bases at V and 0 bases at J, with 12 bases in the middle. The CDR3 covers 16 residues. This CDR3 is CASSLYPNPSYNEQFF. In DNA, the CDR3 is TGTGCCAGCAGTTTGTATCCTAACCCCTCCTACAATGAGCAGTTCTTC.

A single count supports this clone. This sequence joins TRBV28 and TRBJ1-4; D unclear. Germline loops: CDR1 MDHEN, CDR2 SYDVKM. The V end lost 10 bases, the J end lost 8 bases, and 11 bases lay between the germline ends. There are 11 residues in the CDR3. The CDR3 sequence is CATLTREKLFF. The CDR3 DNA follows: TGTGCCACCCTCACCCGGGAAAAACTGTTTTTT.

This chain links TRBV10-2 with TRBJ1-2; D gene ambiguous. V lost 0 bases and J 5 bases, leaving 10 bases between the germline ends. The CDR3 sequence is 14 residues long. Looked up from germline, CDR1 is WSHSY and CDR2 is SAAADI. The CDR3 reads CASSESTGWYGYTF. In DNA, the CDR3 is TGCGCCAGCAGTGAGTCGACTGGATGGTATGGCTACACCTTC.

The chain uses TRBV5-6 and TRBJ2-7; D ambiguous. Trimming left V 0 bases short and J 3 bases short, with 13 bases between. The CDR3 loop spans 15 amino acids. Germline V gene data show CDR1 as SGHDT and CDR2 as YYEEEE. CDR3 DNA: TGTGCCAGCAGCTTGGCACTGGGCAGCCTCTACGAGCAGTACTTC. Translating gives CASSLALGSLYEQYF.

This clone was recorded a few times. This chain uses TRBV4-3 with TRBJ2-7; 8 bases match TRBD2. V shed 0 bases, J shed 4 bases, and the junction held 11 bases outside the gene matches. Germline-derived CDR1 and CDR2 are LGHNA and YSLEER. CDR3 length: 17 amino acids. The CDR3 DNA reads as TGCGCCAGCAGCCAAGATCTGTGGCTAGCGGGTGCATACGAGCAGTACTTC. Protein: CASSQDLWLAGAYEQYF.

The genes are TRBV2 and TRBJ2-3; D is unclear. There are 14 residues in the CDR3. The V end lost 6 bases, the J end lost 1 base, and 11 bases lay between the germline ends. Germline assignment: CDR1 SNHLY and CDR2 FYNNEI. CDR3 coding DNA: TGTGCCAGCAGCGGCCAAGTCGGCACAGATACGCAGTATTTT. Protein product: CASSGQVGTDTQYF. Full variable domain (outside the CDR3, taken from reference TRBV2 and TRBJ2-3): EPEVTQTPSHQVTQMGQEVILRCVPISNHLYFYWYRQILGQKVEFLVSFYNNEISEKSEIFDDQFSVERPDGSNFTLKIRSTKLEDSAMYFCASSGQVGTDTQYFGPGTRLTVL.

This chain uses TRBV27 with TRBJ2-5, with D perhaps TRBD2 (5 bases). Looked up from germline, CDR1 is MNHEY and CDR2 is SMNVEV (reference sequence). V gave up 4 bases and J gave up 7 bases, with 7 bases separating them. This CDR3 spans 11 amino acids. This CDR3 is CASSSGGTQYF. The CDR3 nucleotides read TGTGCCAGCAGTTCAGGAGGGACCCAGTACTTC.

The rearrangement links TRBV5-4 to TRBJ2-3; D is unresolved. CDR1 is SGHNT and CDR2 is YYREEE in the germline V gene (reference sequence). The V end was cut by 3 bases, the J end by 0 bases, with 11 bases between. There are 15 residues in the CDR3. CDR3 residues: CASSSVETSTDTQYF. The CDR3 nucleotides read TGTGCCAGCAGCTCAGTGGAGACTAGCACAGATACGCAGTATTTT.